The 9 T cell receptor beta chains presented below share a single source sample, sequenced in a study of siplizumab effects on memory and regulatory T cells. TCRdb's copy holds only in-frame clones and misses some; the assay was immunoSEQ multiplex PCR. The sample includes some 63,000 clones, around 96% seen only once; the top ten take around 0.086%. Sequenced material: naive CD8+ T cells sorted from blood. The source of these receptors is a human donor in good health.

The chain is built from TRBV6-5 and TRBJ1-1; 9 nucleotides agree with TRBD1. The CDR3 sequence is 14 residues long. Germline V gene data show CDR1 as MNHEY and CDR2 as SVGAGI. J gave up 4 bases and V 0 bases, and 0 bases lay outside the gene matches. CDR3 region: CASSYSQGATEAFF. DNA for the CDR3: TGTGCCAGCAGTTACTCACAGGGGGCCACTGAAGCTTTCTTT.

The chain employs TRBV19 and TRBJ2-1, with D perhaps TRBD1 or TRBD2 (6 bases each). Germline-derived CDR1 and CDR2 are LNHDA and SQIVND (reference sequence). This CDR3 is built from 12 residues. With 8 bases removed from V and 2 bases from J, the gap between germline ends came to 7 bases. The CDR3 nucleotides are TGTGCCAGTGGGGGGCCCTACAATGAGCAGTTCTTC. Amino acid sequence: CASGGPYNEQFF.

V and J are TRBV7-2 and TRBJ2-1; D gene uncertain. This CDR3 comprises 11 residues. Trimming pared 6 bases from V and 1 base from J, leaving 1 base between. Germline assignment: CDR1 SGHTA and CDR2 FQGNSA. CDR3: CASRSYNEQFF. CDR3 in DNA: TGTGCCAGCAGATCCTACAATGAGCAGTTCTTC.

The chain has TRBV2 and TRBJ1-4; D unclear. CDR3 length equals 15 residues. V lost 7 bases, J lost 6 bases, and 18 bases lay in between. The V gene's germline CDR1 is SNHLY and CDR2 FYNNEI. This CDR3 reads CASTRIISGDEKLFF. The CDR3 DNA follows: TGTGCCAGCACCCGGATCATTTCCGGCGATGAAAAACTGTTTTTT.

This clone is a singleton in its sample. The chain carries TRBV2 and TRBJ1-3; possibly TRBD1 for D (5 bases). Trimming pared 1 base from V and 3 bases from J, leaving 13 bases between. This CDR3 region has 16 residues. Germline-derived CDR1 and CDR2 are SNHLY and FYNNEI. The CDR3 region is CASSEVVVGGGNTIYF. The CDR3 coding sequence is TGTGCCAGCAGTGAAGTGGTTGTGGGGGGTGGAAACACCATATATTTT.

The rearrangement joins TRBV9 to TRBJ1-4; D is unclear. This CDR3 region has 14 residues. Germline CDR1 reads SGDLS; CDR2 reads YYNGEE. The germline V and J ends were trimmed by 3 bases and 4 bases, with 10 bases remaining between them. The CDR3 nucleotides are TGTGCCAGCAGCGGGGGAGGGTTTAATGAAAAACTGTTTTTT. This gives the protein CASSGGGFNEKLFF. The entire variable domain, with the rest obtained from reference TRBV9 and TRBJ1-4, is as follows: DSGVTQTPKHLITATGQRVTLRCSPRSGDLSVYWYQQSLDQGLQFLIQYYNGEERAKGNILERFSAQQFPDLHSELNLSSLELGDSALYFCASSGGGFNEKLFFGSGTQLSVL.

This chain uses TRBV25-1 with TRBJ2-3; D gene unclear. The CDR3 is made up of 13 amino acids. Germline V gene sequence: CDR1 MGHDK, CDR2 SYGVNS. Trimming took off 4 bases at V and 2 bases at J, with 7 bases between the two ends. The DNA of the CDR3 is TGTGCCAGCAGTGGGCTAGTCACAGATACGCAGTATTTT. It is translated as CASSGLVTDTQYF.

This chain uses TRBV6-4 with TRBJ2-2; TRBD1 matches 10 bases. This CDR3 is 14 amino acids long. Germline V gene sequence: CDR1 MRHNA, CDR2 SNTAGT. The trim removed 6 bases at V and 6 bases at J, leaving 4 bases unmatched. CDR3 sequence: CASRVGQGAGELFF. The CDR3 nucleotides are TGTGCCAGCAGAGTTGGACAGGGGGCCGGGGAGCTGTTTTTT.

The chain couples TRBV9 to TRBJ2-7; D is perhaps TRBD2 (5 bases). The CDR3 runs to 15 residues. Per germline, CDR1 SGDLS and CDR2 YYNGEE. V lost 4 bases to trimming and J lost 1 base, with 15 bases between them. CDR3 coding DNA: TGTGCCAGCAGCCCTCGAGCGGAGACGTCCTACGAGCAGTACTTC. This translates into CASSPRAETSYEQYF.